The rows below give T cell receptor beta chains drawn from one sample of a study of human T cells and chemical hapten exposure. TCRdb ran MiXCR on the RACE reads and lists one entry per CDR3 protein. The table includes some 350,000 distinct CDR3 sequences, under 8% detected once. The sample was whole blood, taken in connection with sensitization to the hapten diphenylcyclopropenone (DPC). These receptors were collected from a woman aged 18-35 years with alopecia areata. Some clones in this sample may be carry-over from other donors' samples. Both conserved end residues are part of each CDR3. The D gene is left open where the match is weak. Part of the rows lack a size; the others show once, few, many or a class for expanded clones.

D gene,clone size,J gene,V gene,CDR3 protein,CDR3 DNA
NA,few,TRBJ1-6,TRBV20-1,CSARHLDRTTNYNSPLHF,TGCAGTGCTAGACACCTTGACAGGACAACGAACTATAATTCACCCCTCCACTTT
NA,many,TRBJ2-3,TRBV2,CASSETSSADTQYF,TGTGCCAGCAGTGAAACTAGCTCAGCAGATACGCAGTATTTT
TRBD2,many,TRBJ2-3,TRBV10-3,CAISASGGAEDTQYF,TGTGCCATCAGCGCTAGCGGGGGGGCCGAAGATACGCAGTATTTT
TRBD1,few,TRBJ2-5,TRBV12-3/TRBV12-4,CASTPDRDTGTQYF,TGTGCCAGCACCCCCGACAGGGACACGGGGACCCAGTACTTC
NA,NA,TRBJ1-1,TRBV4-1,CASSQEDHRPSGRHTEAFF,TGCGCCAGCAGCCAAGAAGACCATCGTCCTTCTGGGAGGCACACTGAAGCTTTCTTT
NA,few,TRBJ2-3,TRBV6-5,CASSSSENTDTQYF,TGTGCCAGCAGTTCATCGGAGAACACAGATACGCAGTATTTT
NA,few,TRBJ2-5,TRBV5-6,CASSRLSETQYF,TGTGCCAGCAGCCGCCTTTCAGAGACCCAGTACTTC
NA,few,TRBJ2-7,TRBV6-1,CASSVSGYEQYF,TGTGCCAGCAGTGTTTCCGGGTACGAGCAGTACTTC
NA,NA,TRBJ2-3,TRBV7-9,CASSFRRGKGPSTDTQYF,TGTGCCAGCAGCTTCAGACGGGGAAAGGGGCCCTCCACAGATACGCAGTATTTT
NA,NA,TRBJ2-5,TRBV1,CTSSPGGPGRVRETQYF,TGCACCAGCAGCCCCGGAGGCCCGGGACGGGTCAGAGAGACCCAGTACTTC
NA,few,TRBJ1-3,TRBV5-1,CASSATGDSGNTIYF,TGCGCCAGCAGCGCAACAGGAGACTCTGGAAACACCATATATTTT
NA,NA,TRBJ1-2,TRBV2,CASSETGANYGYTF,TGTGCCAGCAGTGAAACAGGAGCTAACTATGGCTACACCTTC
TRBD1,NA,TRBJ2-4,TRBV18,CASSATGVGIQYF,TGTGCCAGCTCAGCAACAGGGGTTGGCATTCAGTACTTC
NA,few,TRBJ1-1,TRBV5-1,CASSLEPGRRTEAFF,TGCGCCAGCAGCTTGGAGCCAGGGCGGCGGACTGAAGCTTTCTTT
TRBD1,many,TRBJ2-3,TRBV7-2,CASSPGQSTDTQYF,TGTGCCAGCAGCCCGGGACAGAGCACAGATACGCAGTATTTT
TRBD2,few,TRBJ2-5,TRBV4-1,CASSQEVSGGAQETQYF,TGCGCCAGCAGCCAAGAAGTGAGCGGGGGGGCCCAAGAGACCCAGTACTTC
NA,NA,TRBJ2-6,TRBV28,CASHKAGRTGANVLTF,TGTGCCAGCCACAAGGCGGGTAGGACTGGGGCCAACGTCCTGACTTTC
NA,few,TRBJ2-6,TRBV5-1,CASSLRVSGANVLTF,TGCGCCAGCAGCTTGAGAGTATCTGGGGCCAACGTCCTGACTTTC
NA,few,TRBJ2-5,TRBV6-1,CASSERQGTQYF,TGTGCCAGCAGTGAACGCCAGGGGACCCAGTACTTC
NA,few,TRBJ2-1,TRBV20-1,CSATAQGSYNEQFF,TGCAGTGCCACTGCGCAGGGCTCCTACAATGAGCAGTTCTTC
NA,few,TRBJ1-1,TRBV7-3,CASSLSSQGAEAFF,TGTGCCAGCAGCTTAAGTAGTCAGGGTGCTGAAGCTTTCTTT
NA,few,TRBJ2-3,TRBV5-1,CASSLGGPETQYF,TGCGCCAGCAGCTTGGGTGGGCCCGAAACGCAGTATTTT
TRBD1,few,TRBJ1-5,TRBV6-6,CASSYQGAVYQPQHF,TGTGCCAGCAGTTATCAGGGGGCGGTTTATCAGCCCCAGCATTTT
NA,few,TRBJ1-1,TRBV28,CASIEALNTEAFF,TGTGCCAGCATCGAGGCACTGAACACTGAAGCTTTCTTT
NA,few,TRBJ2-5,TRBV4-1,CASSQDGRLGKTQYF,TGCGCCAGCAGCCAAGATGGGCGGTTAGGAAAGACCCAGTACTTC
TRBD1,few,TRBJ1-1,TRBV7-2,CASSSNRDRGTEAFF,TGTGCCAGCAGTAGCAACCGGGACAGGGGCACTGAAGCTTTCTTT
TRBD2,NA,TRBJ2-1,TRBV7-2,CASSLRATSGHNEQFF,TGTGCCAGCAGCCTCCGGGCTACTAGCGGGCACAATGAGCAGTTCTTC
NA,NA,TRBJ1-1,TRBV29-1,CSVDKQRNTEAFF,TGCAGCGTCGATAAACAGAGGAACACTGAAGCTTTCTTT
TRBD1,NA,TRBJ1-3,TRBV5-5,CASSRQTGDSGNTIYF,TGTGCCAGCAGCCGGCAAACAGGGGACTCTGGAAACACCATATATTTT
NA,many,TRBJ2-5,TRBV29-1,CSVEDRETQYF,TGCAGCGTTGAAGATCGAGAGACCCAGTACTTC
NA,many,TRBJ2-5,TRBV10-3,CAISGTLETQYF,TGTGCCATCAGTGGTACGCTAGAGACCCAGTACTTC
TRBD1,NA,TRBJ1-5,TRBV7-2,CASSLLTGVFQPQHF,TGTGCCAGCAGCTTACTTACAGGGGTTTTTCAGCCCCAGCATTTT
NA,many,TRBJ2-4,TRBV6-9,CASNSKPSTGRSKNIQYF,TGTGCCAGCAACAGTAAACCTTCCACGGGACGGTCCAAAAACATTCAGTACTTC